This T cell receptor beta chain is from a study of blood T cell repertoires in COVID-19. Study-wide background: The analysed material was cDNA or gDNA that came from T cells, B-cell-depleted T cells, or PBMCs.

Trimming stripped 4 bases from V and 1 base from J, with 7 bases between. In germline, CDR1 is MDHEN, CDR2 SYDVKM. The CDR3 is 14 residues long. In the study's own analysis: Researchers report that nucleated cell counts were estimated from reference gene primer amplification. Produced via immunoSEQ multiplex PCR; TCRdb's table is partial and in-frame only. For V, J and clone size, that table is used; D and trimming come from the DNA. The data hold fewer than 75,000 clones, with 86% observed a single time. This clonotype was obtained from a man over 45 with active COVID-19. Sequenced material: peripheral blood. The rearrangement links TRBV28 to TRBJ2-2; D not certain. The CDR3 loop is CASSSPGNTGELFF. The DNA of the CDR3 is TGTGCCAGCAGTTCCCCAGGGAACACCGGGGAGCTGTTTTTT.